What follows is one TCR beta chain and its context. This specimen comes from a study of blood T cell repertoires in COVID-19. About the study: Donors in the United States, Italy and Spain gave samples during acute or convalescent COVID-19. PBMCs, B-cell-depleted T cells, or T cells were the source of the cDNA or gDNA that made up the material.

The CDR3 length is 14 residues. After removal of 5 bases from V and 7 bases from J, the junction contained 6 bases not matched to a gene. Germline V gene data show CDR1 as LNHDA and CDR2 as SQIVND (reference sequence). Under the authors' procedure: Nucleated cell counts were estimated from reference gene primer amplification. The repertoire was sequenced with immunoSEQ multiplex PCR; TCRdb's copy has only in-frame clones and lacks some. D and trimming come from the DNA, and the V and J calls and clone size come from that table. The repertoire includes roughly 71,000 clones, 80% of them detected once, and 15% to 20% sits in the top ten.

The chain links TRBV19 to TRBJ1-4; TRBD1 agrees at 8 bases. This receptor was obtained from a man in his 70s who had recovered from COVID-19. Input material: peripheral blood. As DNA, the CDR3 is TGTGCCAGTAGTGATGACAGGGGCGCTGAAAAACTGTTTTTT. Its protein product is CASSDDRGAEKLFF.